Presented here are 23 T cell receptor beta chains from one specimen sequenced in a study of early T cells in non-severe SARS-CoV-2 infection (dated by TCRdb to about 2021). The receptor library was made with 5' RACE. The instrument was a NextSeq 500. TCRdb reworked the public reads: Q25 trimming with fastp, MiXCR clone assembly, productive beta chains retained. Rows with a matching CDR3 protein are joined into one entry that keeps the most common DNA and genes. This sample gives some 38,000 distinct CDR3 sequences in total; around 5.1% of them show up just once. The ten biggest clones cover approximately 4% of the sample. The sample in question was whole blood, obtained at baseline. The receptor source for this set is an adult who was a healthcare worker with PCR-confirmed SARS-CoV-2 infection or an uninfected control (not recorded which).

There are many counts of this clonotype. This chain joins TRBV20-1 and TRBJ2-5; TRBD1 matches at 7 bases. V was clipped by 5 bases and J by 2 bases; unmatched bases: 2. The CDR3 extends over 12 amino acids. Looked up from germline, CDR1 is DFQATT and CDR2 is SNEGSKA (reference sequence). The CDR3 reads CSASQGQETQYF. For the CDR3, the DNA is TGCAGTGCTTCACAGGGGCAAGAGACCCAGTACTTC.

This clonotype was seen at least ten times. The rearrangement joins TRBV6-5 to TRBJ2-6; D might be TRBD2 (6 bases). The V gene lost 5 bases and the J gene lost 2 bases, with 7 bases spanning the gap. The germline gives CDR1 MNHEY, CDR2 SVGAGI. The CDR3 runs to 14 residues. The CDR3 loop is CASSGRTGANVLTF. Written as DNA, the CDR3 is TGTGCCAGCAGTGGGAGGACTGGGGCCAACGTCCTGACTTTC.

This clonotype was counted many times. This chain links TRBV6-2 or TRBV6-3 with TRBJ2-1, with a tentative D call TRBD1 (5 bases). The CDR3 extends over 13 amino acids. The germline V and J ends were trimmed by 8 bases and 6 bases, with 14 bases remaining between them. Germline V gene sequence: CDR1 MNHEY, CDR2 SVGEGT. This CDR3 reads CASRNAGANEQFF. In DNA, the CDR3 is TGTGCCAGCCGAAATGCTGGGGCCAATGAGCAGTTCTTC.

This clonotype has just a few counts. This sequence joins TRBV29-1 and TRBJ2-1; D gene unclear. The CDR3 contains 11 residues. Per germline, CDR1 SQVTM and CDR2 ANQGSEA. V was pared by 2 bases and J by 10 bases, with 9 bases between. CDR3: CSVELGGEQFF. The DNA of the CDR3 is TGCAGCGTTGAACTGGGCGGAGAGCAGTTCTTC.

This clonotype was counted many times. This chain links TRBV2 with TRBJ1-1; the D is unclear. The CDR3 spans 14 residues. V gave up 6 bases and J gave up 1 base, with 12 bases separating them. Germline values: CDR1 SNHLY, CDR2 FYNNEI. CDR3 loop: CASSHSSSNTEAFF. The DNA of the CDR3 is TGTGCCAGCAGCCACTCCAGCTCGAACACTGAAGCTTTCTTT.

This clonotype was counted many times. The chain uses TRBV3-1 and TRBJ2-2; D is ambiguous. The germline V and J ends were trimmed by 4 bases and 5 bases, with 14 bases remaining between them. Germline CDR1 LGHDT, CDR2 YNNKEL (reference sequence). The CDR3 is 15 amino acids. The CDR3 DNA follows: TGTGCCAGCAGCCCTTTACGCCTCGGAACCGGGGAGCTGTTTTTT. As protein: CASSPLRLGTGELFF. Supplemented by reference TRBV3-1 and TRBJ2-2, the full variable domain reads DTAVSQTPKYLVTQMGNDKSIKCEQNLGHDTMYWYKQDSKKFLKIMFSYNNKELIINETVPNRFSPKSPDKAHLNLHINSLELGDSAVYFCASSPLRLGTGELFFGEGSRLTVL.

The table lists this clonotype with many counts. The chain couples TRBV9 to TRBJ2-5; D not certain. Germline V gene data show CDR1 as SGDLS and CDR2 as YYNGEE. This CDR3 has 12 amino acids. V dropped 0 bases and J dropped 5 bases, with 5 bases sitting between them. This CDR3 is CASSVVGETQYF. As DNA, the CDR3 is TGTGCCAGCAGCGTAGTTGGGGAGACCCAGTACTTC.

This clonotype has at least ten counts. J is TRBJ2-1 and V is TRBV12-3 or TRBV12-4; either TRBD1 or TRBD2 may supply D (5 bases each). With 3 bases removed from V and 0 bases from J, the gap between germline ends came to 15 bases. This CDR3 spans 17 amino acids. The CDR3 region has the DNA TGTGCCAGCAGTTTCTGGACTTTTGGGGGCTCCTACAATGAGCAGTTCTTC. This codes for CASSFWTFGGSYNEQFF.

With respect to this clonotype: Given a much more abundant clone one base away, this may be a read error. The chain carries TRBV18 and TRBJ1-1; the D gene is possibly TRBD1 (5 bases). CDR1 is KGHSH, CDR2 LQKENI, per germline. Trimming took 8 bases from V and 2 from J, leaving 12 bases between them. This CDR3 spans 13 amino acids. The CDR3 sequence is CASTSGFNTEAFF. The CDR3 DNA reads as TGTGCCAGCACATCAGGGTTCAACACTGAAGCTTTCTTT.

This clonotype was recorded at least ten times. CDR3 sequence (DNA): TGTGCCAGCAGTTTATCAGGGACTACGGTAGGGGAGCAGTACTTC. Translated, it gives CASSLSGTTVGEQYF. This chain links TRBV27 with TRBJ2-7; 7 bases agree with TRBD2. Unmatched junction bases numbered 9, after V lost 0 bases and J lost 7 bases. The germline V gene has CDR1 MNHEY and CDR2 SMNVEV (reference sequence). The CDR3 totals 15 residues.

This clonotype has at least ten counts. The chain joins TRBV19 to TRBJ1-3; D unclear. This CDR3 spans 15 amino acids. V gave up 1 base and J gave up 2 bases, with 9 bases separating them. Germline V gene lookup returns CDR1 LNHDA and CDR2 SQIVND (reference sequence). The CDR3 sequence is CASSIGRRPGNTIYF. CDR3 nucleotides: TGTGCCAGTAGTATAGGTAGAAGGCCTGGAAACACCATATATTTT.

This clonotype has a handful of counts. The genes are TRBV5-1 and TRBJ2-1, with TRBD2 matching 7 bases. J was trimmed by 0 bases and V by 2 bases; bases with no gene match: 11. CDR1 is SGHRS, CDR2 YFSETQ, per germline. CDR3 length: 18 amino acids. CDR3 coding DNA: TGCGCCAGCAGCTTACAACCCTCCCGCGGGAGCTCCTACAATGAGCAGTTCTTC. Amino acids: CASSLQPSRGSSYNEQFF.

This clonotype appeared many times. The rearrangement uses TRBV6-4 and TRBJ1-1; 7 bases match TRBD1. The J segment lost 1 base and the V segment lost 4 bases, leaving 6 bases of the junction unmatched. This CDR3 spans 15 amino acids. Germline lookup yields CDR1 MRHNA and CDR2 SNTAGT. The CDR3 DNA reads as TGTGCCAGCAGTGCGGAGGGGGCTTCGAACACTGAAGCTTTCTTT. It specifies CASSAEGASNTEAFF.

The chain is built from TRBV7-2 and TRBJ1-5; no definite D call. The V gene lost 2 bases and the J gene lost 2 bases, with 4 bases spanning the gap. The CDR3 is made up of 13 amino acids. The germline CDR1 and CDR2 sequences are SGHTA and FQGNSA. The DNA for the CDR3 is TGTGCCAGCAGCTTACAGGGCAATCAGCCCCAGCATTTT. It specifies CASSLQGNQPQHF.

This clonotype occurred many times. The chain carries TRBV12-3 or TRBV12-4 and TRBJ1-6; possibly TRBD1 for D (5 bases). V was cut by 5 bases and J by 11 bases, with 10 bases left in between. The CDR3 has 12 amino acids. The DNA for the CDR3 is TGTGCCAGCAGTGAGGGGTTGCCACCCCTCCACTTT. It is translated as CASSEGLPPLHF.

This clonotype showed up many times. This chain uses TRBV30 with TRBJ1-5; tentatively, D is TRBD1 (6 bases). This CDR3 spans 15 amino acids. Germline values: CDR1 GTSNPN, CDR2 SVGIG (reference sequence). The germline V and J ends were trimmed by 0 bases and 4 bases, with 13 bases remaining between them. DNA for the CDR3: TGTGCCTGGAGTGTAACCACAGGGATTAATCAGCCCCAGCATTTT. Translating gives CAWSVTTGINQPQHF.

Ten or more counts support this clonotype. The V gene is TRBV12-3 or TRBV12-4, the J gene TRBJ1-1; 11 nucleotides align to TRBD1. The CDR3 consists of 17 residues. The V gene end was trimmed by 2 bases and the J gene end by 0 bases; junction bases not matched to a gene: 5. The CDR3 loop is CASSLRTGGSMNTEAFF. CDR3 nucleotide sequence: TGTGCCAGCAGTTTAAGGACAGGGGGCAGTATGAACACTGAAGCTTTCTTT.

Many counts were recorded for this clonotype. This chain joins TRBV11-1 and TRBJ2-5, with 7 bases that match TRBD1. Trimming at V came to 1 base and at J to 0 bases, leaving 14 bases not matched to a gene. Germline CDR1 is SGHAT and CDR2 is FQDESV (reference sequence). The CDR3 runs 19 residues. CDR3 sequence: CASSLGSPWTGRYQETQYF. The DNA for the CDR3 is TGTGCCAGCAGCTTAGGTTCCCCTTGGACAGGCCGGTACCAAGAGACCCAGTACTTC. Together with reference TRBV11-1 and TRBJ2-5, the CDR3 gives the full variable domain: EAEVAQSPRYKITEKSQAVAFWCDPISGHATLYWYRQILGQGPELLVQFQDESVVDDSQLPKDRFSAERLKGVDSTLKIQPAELGDSAMYLCASSLGSPWTGRYQETQYFGPGTRLLVL.

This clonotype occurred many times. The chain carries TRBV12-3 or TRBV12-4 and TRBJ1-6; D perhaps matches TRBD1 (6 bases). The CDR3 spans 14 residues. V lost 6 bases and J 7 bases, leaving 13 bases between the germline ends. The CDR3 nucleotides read TGTGCCAGCAGCCCCACAGGGCTGAATTCACCCCTCCACTTT. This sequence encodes CASSPTGLNSPLHF.

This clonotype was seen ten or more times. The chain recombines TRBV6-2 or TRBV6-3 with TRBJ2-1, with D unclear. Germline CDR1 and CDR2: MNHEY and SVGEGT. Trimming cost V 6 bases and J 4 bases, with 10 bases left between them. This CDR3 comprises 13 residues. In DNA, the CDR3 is TGTGCCAGCAGCCCAACAGAATACAATGAGCAGTTCTTC. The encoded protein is CASSPTEYNEQFF.

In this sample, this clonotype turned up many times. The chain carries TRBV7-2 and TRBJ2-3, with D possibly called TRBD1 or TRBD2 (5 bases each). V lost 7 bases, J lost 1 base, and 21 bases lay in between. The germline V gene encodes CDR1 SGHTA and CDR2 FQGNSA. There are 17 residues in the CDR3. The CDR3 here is CASTQTPPRGRTDTQYF. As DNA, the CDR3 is TGTGCCAGCACCCAGACCCCTCCCCGGGGACGCACAGATACGCAGTATTTT.

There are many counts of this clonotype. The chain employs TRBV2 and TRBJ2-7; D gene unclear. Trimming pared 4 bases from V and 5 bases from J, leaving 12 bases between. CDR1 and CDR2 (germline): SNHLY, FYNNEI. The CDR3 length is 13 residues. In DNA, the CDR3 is TGTGCCAGCAGTGGAGTATCTGGGCACGAGCAGTACTTC. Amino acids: CASSGVSGHEQYF. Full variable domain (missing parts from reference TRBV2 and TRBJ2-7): EPEVTQTPSHQVTQMGQEVILRCVPISNHLYFYWYRQILGQKVEFLVSFYNNEISEKSEIFDDQFSVERPDGSNFTLKIRSTKLEDSAMYFCASSGVSGHEQYFGPGTRLTVT.

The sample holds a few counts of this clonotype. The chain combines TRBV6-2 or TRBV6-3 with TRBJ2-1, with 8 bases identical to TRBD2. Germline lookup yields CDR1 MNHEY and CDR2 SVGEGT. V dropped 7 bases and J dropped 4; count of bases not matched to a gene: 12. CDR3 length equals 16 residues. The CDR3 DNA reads TGTGCCAGCAACTCCCCGGGCGGGGGGCTGTACAATGAGCAGTTCTTC. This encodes CASNSPGGGLYNEQFF.